The 18 T cell receptor beta chains in this list originate from one sample, sequenced in a study of molecular identifiers for immune sequencing clone quantification. TCRdb called the PCR reads again in MiXCR, with one record for every CDR3 protein. The table lists about 640,000 distinct CDR3 sequences, just under 20% of them singletons. The sequenced sample was naive CD8+ T cells from blood, with Jurkat cell RNA spiked in. Subset reported: FACS-sorted CD8+CD4-CCR7+CD45RA+ naive T cells. These receptor sequences come from a human donor in good health. Some libraries in this study had Jurkat cell RNA spiked in.

This clonotype was picked up many times. The CDR3 DNA follows: TGTGCCAGCAGCCCCCCCGGGACTAGCGTTTCCTACGAGCAGTACTTC. Its protein is CASSPPGTSVSYEQYF. V and J are TRBV4-2 and TRBJ2-7; TRBD2 matches 10 bases. The CDR3 contains 16 residues. V was pared by 4 bases and J by 1 base, with 7 bases of the junction left unmatched. Per the germline V gene, CDR1 is LGHNA and CDR2 is YNFKEQ.

This clonotype has only a few counts. This chain joins TRBV28 and TRBJ1-4, with a weak D call TRBD1 (6 bases). The V gene lost 7 bases and the J gene lost 0 bases, with 12 bases spanning the gap. Germline-derived CDR1 and CDR2 are MDHEN and SYDVKM. This CDR3 is built from 15 residues. In DNA, the CDR3 is TGTGCCAGCACAGGGGCGAGGGCAACTAATGAAAAACTGTTTTTT. The encoded protein is CASTGARATNEKLFF.

This clonotype was observed many times. The V and J genes are TRBV6-5 and TRBJ2-1, with D perhaps TRBD2 (5 bases). V lost 5 bases to trimming and J lost 4 bases, with 12 bases between them. The germline gives CDR1 MNHEY, CDR2 SVGAGI. The CDR3 has 14 amino acids. Here the CDR3 reads CASSPPGVYNEQFF. CDR3 DNA sequence: TGTGCCAGCAGTCCCCCCGGGGTATACAATGAGCAGTTCTTC.

This clonotype appeared many times. This chain connects TRBV10-1 to TRBJ2-3; D may be TRBD1 (6 bases). The CDR3 runs 14 residues. Looked up from germline, CDR1 is WNHNN and CDR2 is SYGVQD (reference sequence). V was shortened by 6 bases and J by 2 bases, with 12 bases between the two germline ends. CDR3 sequence reads: CASREDSSTDTQYF. CDR3 DNA: TGCGCCAGCAGGGAGGACAGTTCCACAGATACGCAGTATTTT.

Here the CDR3 reads CAWSTGTTGGETQYF. CDR3 DNA sequence: TGTGCCTGGAGTACCGGGACTACTGGAGGAGAGACCCAGTACTTC. The V call is TRBV30, the J call TRBJ2-5, with 7 bases fitting TRBD2. Germline-derived CDR1 and CDR2 are GTSNPN and SVGIG (reference sequence). This CDR3 is built from 15 residues. The J segment lost 4 bases and the V segment lost 2 bases, leaving 10 bases of the junction unmatched. Full variable domain (rest looked up from reference TRBV30 and TRBJ2-5): SQTIHQWPATLVQPVGSPLSLECTVEGTSNPNLYWYRQAAGRGLQLLFYSVGIGQISSEVPQNLSASRPQDRQFILSSKKLLLSDSGFYLCAWSTGTTGGETQYFGPGTRLLVL.

As regards this clonotype: One junction end does not reproduce the germline sequence, and a read error may be involved. This chain joins TRBV7-6 and TRBJ1-6, with D possibly matching TRBD1 (5 bases). The CDR3 is made up of 15 amino acids. The germline CDR1 and CDR2 sequences are SGHVS and FNYEAQ. The CDR3 reads CASSYDSSYNSPPHF. The CDR3 bases are TGTGCCAGCAGCTACGACAGCTCCTATAATTCACCCCCCCACTTT.

This clonotype occurred a few times. This chain uses TRBV24-1 with TRBJ1-5, with a tentative D call TRBD1 (6 bases). In germline, CDR1 is KGHDR, CDR2 SFDVKD. The CDR3 contains 15 residues. Deletions cut 7 bases from V and 0 bases from J, with 12 bases between. The CDR3 nucleotides read TGTGCCACCAGGCCCAGGACAGATAGCAATCAGCCCCAGCATTTT. This encodes CATRPRTDSNQPQHF.

On this clonotype: Given a much more abundant clone one base away, this may be a read error. The chain uses TRBV4-3 and TRBJ1-3; possible D gene TRBD1, 5 bases. Germline CDR1 and CDR2: LGHNA and YSLEER. The CDR3 has 16 residues. The chain's CDR3 is CASSQDVGASGSTIYF. Here the CDR3 DNA reads TGCGCCAGCAGCCAAGATGTCGGGGCCTCTGGAAGCACCATATATTTT.

This clonotype was counted ten times or more. The V and J genes are TRBV28 and TRBJ1-5, with D maybe TRBD1 (6 bases). The CDR3 runs 13 residues. Germline assignment: CDR1 MDHEN and CDR2 SYDVKM. V was pared by 4 bases and J by 6 bases, with 10 bases between. The CDR3 is CASSSRGIQPQHF. As DNA, the CDR3 is TGTGCCAGCAGTTCCAGGGGAATTCAGCCCCAGCATTTT.

This clonotype was recorded at least ten times. The chain combines TRBV27 with TRBJ1-1; D may be TRBD1 (6 bases). V lost 2 bases, J lost 10 bases, and 14 bases lay in between. Germline-derived CDR1 and CDR2 are MNHEY and SMNVEV (reference sequence). The CDR3 extends over 13 amino acids. CDR3 sequence (DNA): TGTGCCAGCAGTTTAGGAGGGGGGCTTGGAGCTTTCTTT. This codes for CASSLGGGLGAFF.

With respect to this clonotype: The CDR3 does not close with the conserved phenylalanine or tryptophan, likely indicating a read error. V usage is TRBV5-4 and J usage is TRBJ2-7, with 8 bases aligning to TRBD1. The CDR3 has 15 residues. With 3 bases clipped from V and 0 bases from J, the junction kept 5 bases outside the gene matches. Germline CDR1 SGHNT, CDR2 YYREEE (reference sequence). This CDR3 reads CASSYGTGGSYEQYS. CDR3 DNA: TGTGCCAGCAGCTATGGAACAGGGGGCTCCTACGAGCAGTACTCC.

A remark on this clonotype: A read error may explain this, as a much larger clone is one base away. The J gene is TRBJ1-1, the V gene TRBV6-2 or TRBV6-3; TRBD1 is a possible D gene (5 bases). There are 13 residues in the CDR3. CDR1 and CDR2 from the germline V gene are MNHEY and SVGEGT. The CDR3 DNA is TGTTCCAGCAGTTACGTGGGGACTAGTGAAGCTTTCTTT. Translation gives CSSSYVGTSEAFF.

This clonotype was seen at least ten times. CDR3 residues: CASSKETEDTEAFF. The CDR3 DNA reads as TGTGCCAGCAGCAAGGAAACTGAGGACACTGAAGCTTTCTTT. The chain joins TRBV9 to TRBJ1-1; D is ambiguous. V lost 4 bases and J 3 bases, leaving 13 bases between the germline ends. In germline, CDR1 is SGDLS, CDR2 YYNGEE. The CDR3 totals 14 residues.

This clonotype was detected only a few times. The V call is TRBV12-3 or TRBV12-4, the J call TRBJ1-2, with 7 bases that match TRBD1. The CDR3 spans 14 residues. Trimming cost V 6 bases and J 7 bases; bases outside gene matches: 11. The CDR3 sequence: CASSPTRQGFGYTF. Here the CDR3 DNA reads TGTGCCAGCAGCCCTACCAGACAGGGTTTTGGCTACACCTTC.

This clonotype was seen at least ten times. The chain employs TRBV6-1 and TRBJ1-1; no firm D call. The CDR3 extends over 13 amino acids. V was pared by 6 bases and J by 4 bases, with 12 bases between. The V gene's germline CDR1 is MNHNS and CDR2 SASEGT. CDR3 region: CASRGSIGTEAFF. CDR3 sequence (DNA): TGTGCCAGCAGGGGATCGATTGGCACTGAAGCTTTCTTT.

This clonotype was counted at least ten times. This chain connects TRBV19 to TRBJ2-1, with 13 positions matching TRBD2. Germline V gene sequence: CDR1 LNHDA, CDR2 SQIVND (reference sequence). CDR3 size: 15 residues. V shed 7 bases and J 4 bases; nucleotides not matched to a gene: 4. The DNA for the CDR3 is TGTGCCAGTATGAGGACTAGCGGGGGTTACAATGAGCAGTTCTTC. Translation gives CASMRTSGGYNEQFF.

The sample holds many counts of this clonotype. The chain carries TRBV4-1 and TRBJ2-1; 7 bases agree with TRBD2. The CDR3 contains 14 residues. Germline loops: CDR1 MGHRA, CDR2 YSYEKL. The junction had 6 bases not matched to a gene; V was cut back by 2 bases and J by 8 bases. The CDR3 nucleotides are TGCGCCAGCAGCCAAAGTCCGGGGAGGGATGAGCAGTTCTTC. Its protein is CASSQSPGRDEQFF.

This clonotype was observed a few times. This sequence joins TRBV20-1 and TRBJ2-2, with 13 bases identical to TRBD2. Germline CDR1 is DFQATT and CDR2 is SNEGSKA (reference sequence). CDR3 length: 19 residues. V was clipped by 5 bases and J by 3 bases; unmatched bases: 15. The CDR3 sequence: CSARHLAGLAGLDTGELFF. CDR3 coding DNA: TGCAGTGCTCGACACCTCGCGGGACTAGCGGGGTTGGACACCGGGGAGCTGTTTTTT.